Sequencing of this T cell receptor (beta chain) was carried out in a study of cytomegalovirus exposure and HLA in healthy donors. Broader study findings: When the data were analyzed later, several of the most significant clusters appeared to be linked to common viral pathogens.

Note on this clone: Its antigen is not identified.

The length of the CDR3 is 16 residues. Trimming cost V 1 base and J 0 bases, with 10 bases left between them. Looked up from germline, CDR1 is MNHNS and CDR2 is SASEGT. The PCR employed 60 Vbeta primers together with 13 Jbeta primers. TCRdb's table, derived via immunoSEQ multiplex PCR, lists solely in-frame clones and lacks some. The sample records some 150,000 clones, over 60% being singletons. The chain is built from TRBV6-1 and TRBJ1-5, with no clear D. The source of this sequence is a woman in her twenties or thirties in good health and CMV-seronegative. Sequenced input: PBMCs. This CDR3 is CASSEETYYSNQPQHF. The CDR3, as DNA: TGTGCCAGCAGTGAAGAGACATATTATAGCAATCAGCCCCAGCATTTT.